This T cell receptor (beta chain) was recovered during a study of T-cell reconstitution after alpha-beta-depleted transplantation in children. Preparation of the TCRbeta library involved a method that used unique molecular identifiers. One entry per CDR3 protein results from TCRdb running MiXCR on the PCR reads. The sample consists of approximately 130,000 distinct CDR3 sequences, 8% to 10% of them appearing once. This clonotype was picked up many times. The target antigen is unknown. Broader study findings: TCRbeta diversity was high at day 60 in some patients (a result of surviving recipient T cells and thymic progenitors). Expanded clones from the graft, numbering several hundred, reportedly supplied alpha-beta T cells about two months after transplant. By one year post-transplant, T-cell counts and diversity largely arose from T cells that were newly produced.

The sample consisted of PBMCs, mostly from graft donor cells, taken 180 days after TCRalphabeta/CD19-depleted stem cell transplant. This TCR came from a girl younger than two who had a stem cell transplant for combined immunodeficiency, so the T cells may come from the graft donor.

The CDR3 DNA sequence: TGCAGTACTACCTTAAGCACAGATACGCAGTATTTT. Protein: CSTTLSTDTQYF. This chain links TRBV20-1 with TRBJ2-3, with unresolved D. The germline V gene encodes CDR1 DFQATT and CDR2 SNEGSKA (reference sequence). The length of the CDR3 is 12 residues. V gave up 8 bases and J gave up 0 bases, with 9 bases separating them.